This T cell receptor (beta chain) emerged from a study of shared clonotypes between healthy human individuals. Investigators spread the genomic DNA of each subset evenly over several immunoSEQ plates. Assay: immunoSEQ multiplex PCR; the TCRdb copy retains only in-frame clones and omits some. In the table there are a few million clones, more than 90% of which are singletons. As regards this clone: This same CDR3 is encoded by further DNA sequences in the sample.

This clonotype was obtained from a man aged 18 to 35 in good health. The sequenced sample consisted of naive CD4+ T cells sorted from blood. The subset here: CD45RA+ positively selected.

The chain's CDR3 is CASSLGYNEQFF. In nucleotides, the CDR3 is TGTGCCAGCAGCTTAGGGTACAATGAGCAGTTCTTC. The gene calls are TRBV11-3 and TRBJ2-1; D is unresolved. This CDR3 has 12 residues. Germline V CDR1 and CDR2: SGHNT, YENEEA. Trimming pared 1 base from V and 4 bases from J, leaving 2 bases between.